Each of the 8 T cell receptor beta chains below was sequenced from the same sample in a study of shared clonotypes between healthy human individuals. The naive CD8 fraction comprised CD45RO-negative cells positively selected for CCR7 and excluded terminally differentiated effector memory CD45RA+ cells. The data were produced by immunoSEQ multiplex PCR, yet TCRdb's version contains in-frame clones alone and is incomplete. The table shows millions of clones, with approximately 95% occurring only once. The sample taken for sequencing was naive CD8+ T cells sorted from blood. The receptors stem from a man younger than 35 in good health.

Concerning this clone itself: This sample includes further DNA sequences coding for the same CDR3. The chain couples TRBV27 to TRBJ2-3; D is ambiguous. The V and J ends lost 3 bases and 2 bases respectively, with 9 bases between them. CDR3 length: 14 residues. Germline assignment: CDR1 MNHEY and CDR2 SMNVEV (reference sequence). The CDR3 region has the DNA TGTGCCAGCAGTTTGTCAGGCTTCACAGATACGCAGTATTTT. Residues: CASSLSGFTDTQYF.

The CDR3 loop is CASSLEWPGRGNTEAFF. The CDR3 bases are TGTGCCAGCAGCTTAGAATGGCCAGGGAGGGGGAACACTGAAGCTTTCTTT. The J gene is TRBJ1-1, the V gene TRBV7-8, with D maybe TRBD1 (5 bases). This CDR3 contains 17 residues. The V end lost 1 base, the J end lost 1 base, and 16 bases lay between the germline ends. Germline CDR1 reads SGHVS; CDR2 reads FQNEAQ.

V gene TRBV5-6 combines with J gene TRBJ2-7; 7 nucleotides match TRBD1. There are 15 residues in the CDR3. The germline V gene has CDR1 SGHDT and CDR2 YYEEEE. With 4 bases clipped from V and 0 bases from J, the junction kept 7 bases outside the gene matches. DNA of the CDR3: TGTGCCAGCAGCCCGGGGACAGTGAGCTCCTACGAGCAGTACTTC. Its protein is CASSPGTVSSYEQYF. Based on the CDR3 plus reference TRBV5-6 and TRBJ2-7, the full variable domain is DAGVTQSPTHLIKTRGQQVTLRCSPKSGHDTVSWYQQALGQGPQFIFQYYEEEERQRGNFPDRFSGHQFPNYSSELNVNALLLGDSALYLCASSPGTVSSYEQYFGPGTRLTVT.

The V gene is TRBV2, the J gene TRBJ2-7, with D possibly being TRBD1 (5 bases). The CDR3 contains 14 residues. Germline CDR1 and CDR2: SNHLY and FYNNEI. V was trimmed by 5 bases and J by 2 bases, leaving 13 bases between them. The CDR3 loop reads CASSWTPETYEQYF. CDR3 coding DNA: TGTGCCAGCAGTTGGACACCCGAAACCTACGAGCAGTACTTC.

The genes are TRBV10-3 and TRBJ1-1; D possibly corresponds to TRBD1 (5 bases). This CDR3 spans 10 amino acids. Trimming left V 8 bases short and J 6 bases short, with 7 bases between. From germline, CDR1 is ENHRY and CDR2 SYGVKD. The CDR3 loop reads CAIGGAEAFF. Written as DNA, the CDR3 is TGTGCCATCGGGGGGGCTGAAGCTTTCTTT.

The chain employs TRBV27 and TRBJ1-1; D remains unclear. Trimming pared 4 bases from V and 0 bases from J, leaving 15 bases between. This CDR3 spans 16 amino acids. The V gene's germline CDR1 is MNHEY and CDR2 SMNVEV (reference sequence). CDR3 bases: TGTGCCAGCAGTTCCTACCTAGGAATACTGAACACTGAAGCTTTCTTT. Translation: CASSSYLGILNTEAFF.

The chain carries TRBV6-1 and TRBJ2-3; TRBD2 agrees at 9 bases. Germline trimming cut 3 bases from V and 5 bases from J; bases unmatched to any gene: 6. The germline gives CDR1 MNHNS, CDR2 SASEGT. The CDR3 runs 15 residues. Written as DNA, the CDR3 is TGTGCCAGCAGTGATAAGCGGGGGGTGGTAGATACGCAGTATTTT. As protein: CASSDKRGVVDTQYF.

The chain links TRBV21-1 to TRBJ1-6. TRBV21-1 is listed as a pseudogene. The CDR3 covers 17 residues. As DNA, the CDR3 is TGTGCCAGCAGCAAAGTACCCTTTGAGGGAGAGGGATCACCCCTCCACTTT. Encoded protein: CASSKVPFEGEGSPLHF.